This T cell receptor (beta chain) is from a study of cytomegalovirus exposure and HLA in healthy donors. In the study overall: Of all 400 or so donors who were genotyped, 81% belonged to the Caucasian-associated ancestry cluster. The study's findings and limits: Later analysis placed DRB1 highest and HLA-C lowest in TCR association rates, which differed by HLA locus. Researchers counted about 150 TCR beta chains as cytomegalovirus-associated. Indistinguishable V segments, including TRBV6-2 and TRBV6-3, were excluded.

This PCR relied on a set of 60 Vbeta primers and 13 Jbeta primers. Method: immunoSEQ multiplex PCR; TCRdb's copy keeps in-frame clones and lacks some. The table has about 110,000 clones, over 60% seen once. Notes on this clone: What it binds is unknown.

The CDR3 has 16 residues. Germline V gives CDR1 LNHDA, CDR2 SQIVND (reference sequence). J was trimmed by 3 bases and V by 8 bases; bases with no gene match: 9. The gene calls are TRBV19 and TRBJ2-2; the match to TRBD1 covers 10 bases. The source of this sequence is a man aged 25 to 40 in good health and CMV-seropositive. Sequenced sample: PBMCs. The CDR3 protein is CASLPTGGRDTGELFF. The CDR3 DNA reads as TGTGCCAGTCTCCCGACAGGGGGCAGGGACACCGGGGAGCTGTTTTTT.